This is a list of T cell receptor beta chains from one sample in a study of shared clonotypes between healthy human individuals. Produced via immunoSEQ multiplex PCR; TCRdb's table is partial and in-frame only. The sample includes over 950,000 clones, roughly 77% of them seen just once. Material for sequencing was memory CD4+ T cells from PBMCs. The origin of the receptors is a man between 18 and 29 years old in good health. Some clones in this sample may be carry-over from other donors' samples. Both conserved end residues are part of each CDR3. Fields, in order: V gene, D gene, clone size, J gene, CDR3 DNA, CDR3 protein. The D gene is left open where the match is weak. Where a row states a size, it is once, few, many or the class of an expanded clone; other rows omit it.

>TRBV5-1|.|.|TRBJ2-1
TGCGCCAGCAGGGAGGGGGACGGGAATGAGCAGTTCTTC
CASREGDGNEQFF
>TRBV5-1|.|.|TRBJ2-7
TGCGCCAGCAGCTTTAACGGGCCCCCCGGGACCTACGAGCAGTACTTC
CASSFNGPPGTYEQYF
>TRBV9|.|.|TRBJ2-5
TGTGCCAGCAGCGTAGCGGGTTTTGGGTACCAAGAGACCCAGTACTTC
CASSVAGFGYQETQYF
>TRBV28|TRBD1|few|TRBJ1-5
TGTGCCAGCAGTTTATTTCCGGGACAGAGCAATCAGCCCCAGCATTTT
CASSLFPGQSNQPQHF
>TRBV10-3|.|.|TRBJ1-2
TGTGCCATCAGTGAGAACAGAGGCTACACCTTC
CAISENRGYTF
>TRBV28|.|.|TRBJ1-5
TGTGCCAGCAGTCCAAGCCCCGGGCCATTAGGCGGCGGGGTCATTAATCAGCCCCAGCATTTT
CASSPSPGPLGGGVINQPQHF
>TRBV2|TRBD1|.|TRBJ1-2
TGTGCCAGCAGTGAAGCGCTTCGACAGGGCCCCTTC
CASSEALRQGPF
>TRBV28|.|.|TRBJ2-7
TGTGCCAGCAGTGTTCCCCGGCCGCGATCCTACGAGCAGTACTTC
CASSVPRPRSYEQYF
>TRBV4-1|TRBD1|.|TRBJ1-5
TGCGCCAGCAGCCAAGACTTCATTCGACAGGGGAATCAGCCCCAGCATTTT
CASSQDFIRQGNQPQHF
>TRBV10-3|TRBD1|.|TRBJ2-4
TGTGCCATCAGTGGGGCGGACAGGGGATACATTCAGTACTTC
CAISGADRGYIQYF
>TRBV5-4|.|.|TRBJ2-5
TGTGCCAGCAGCCTCACCGGCGGGGAGACCCAGTACTTC
CASSLTGGETQYF
>TRBV27|TRBD1|.|TRBJ2-7
TGTGCCAGCAGTAAACCCGGGACAGGGGCGGGCTACGAGCAGTACTTC
CASSKPGTGAGYEQYF
>TRBV18|.|.|TRBJ2-2
TGTGCCAGCTCACCACCGCCGAACACCGGGGAGCTGTTTTTT
CASSPPPNTGELFF
>TRBV7-9|.|.|TRBJ2-7
TGTGCCAGCAGCCCCCCCCTGGGACCCAACGGCCACGAGCAGTACTTC
CASSPPLGPNGHEQYF
>TRBV30|.|.|TRBJ2-5
TGTGCCTGGAGTGTACAGGGAGCGGAGACCCAGTACTTC
CAWSVQGAETQYF
>TRBV28|.|.|TRBJ2-4
TGTGCCACCAGGGGGGCTACCGAAGCCAAAAACATTCAGTACTTC
CATRGATEAKNIQYF
>TRBV29-1|.|.|TRBJ1-2
TGCAGCGCCACCTTGAACTATGGCTACACCTTC
CSATLNYGYTF
>TRBV5-1|TRBD2|.|TRBJ2-3
TGCGCCAGCAGCTTGGGAAGCGGGAGGGCATCAGATACGCAGTATTTT
CASSLGSGRASDTQYF
>TRBV5-1|.|.|TRBJ1-5
TGCGCCAGCAGCTCGGGGGGCAATCAGCCCCAGCATTTT
CASSSGGNQPQHF
>TRBV9|.|.|TRBJ2-5
TGTGCCAGCAGCGTAGTCCCCGATGGAGAGACCCAGTACTTC
CASSVVPDGETQYF
>TRBV15|.|few|TRBJ1-1
TGTGCCACCAGCAGAGGGGGAGCAGGGAACACTGAAGCTTTCTTT
CATSRGGAGNTEAFF
>TRBV5-1|.|.|TRBJ2-3
TGCGCCAGCAGCAACCTAGCAGCCGGGAGCGGCACAGATACGCAGTATTTT
CASSNLAAGSGTDTQYF
>TRBV7-2|.|.|TRBJ1-5
TGTGCCAGCAGCTTACAGGCTTCGAGGGGAAGCCAGCCCCAGCATTTT
CASSLQASRGSQPQHF
>TRBV14|.|.|TRBJ1-1
TGTGCCAGCAGCCCGGGACCACTCACTGAAGCTTTCTTT
CASSPGPLTEAFF
>TRBV28|.|.|TRBJ1-2
TGTGCCAGCAGACCCGACGGACTTAACTATGGCTACACCTTC
CASRPDGLNYGYTF
>TRBV7-9|.|.|TRBJ2-5
TGTGCCGGGCAGGGCCAAGAGACCCAGTACTTC
CAGQGQETQYF
>TRBV14|.|once|TRBJ2-2
TGTGCCAGCAGCCAACCAGGGACCGGGGAGCTGTTTTTT
CASSQPGTGELFF
>TRBV7-9|TRBD2|few|TRBJ2-3
TGTGCCAGCAGCTTAGGGACGGGAGGGCCGGGTACGCAGTATTTT
CASSLGTGGPGTQYF
>TRBV28|TRBD2|few|TRBJ2-7
TGTGCCAGCAGTTCCCTAGCGGGAGGCTCATACGAGCAGTACTTC
CASSSLAGGSYEQYF
>TRBV9|.|.|TRBJ2-2
TGTGCCAGCTCAACCCGAGCGCCGGGGGTCCCCGGGGAGCTGTTTTTT
CASSTRAPGVPGELFF
>TRBV30|.|.|TRBJ2-2
TGTGCCTGGACTACCGCCCGGACTCGGATCCCAAGCGGGGAGCTGTTTTTT
CAWTTARTRIPSGELFF
>TRBV11-3|TRBD2|.|TRBJ2-3
TGTGCCAGCAGCTTTGGGACTAGCGGGAGAACAGATACGCAGTATTTT
CASSFGTSGRTDTQYF
>TRBV7-6|.|.|TRBJ2-7
TGTGCCAGCAGCTTGGGCGGAGGTTTTGGGGGGATGTACGAGCAGTACTTC
CASSLGGGFGGMYEQYF
>TRBV9|.|once|TRBJ2-3
TGTGCCAGCAGCCCTTCTAGCGTCCAAGATACGCAGTATTTT
CASSPSSVQDTQYF
>TRBV19|TRBD1|.|TRBJ1-5
TGTGCCATCGCGGACAGGGGCGGCAATCAGCCCCAGCATTTT
CAIADRGGNQPQHF
>TRBV29-1|.|many|TRBJ2-5
TGCAGCGCCGAGGAGCGGGCCCACCAAGAGACCCAGTACTTC
CSAEERAHQETQYF
>TRBV10-3|.|.|TRBJ2-7
TGTGCCATCAGTGAGCCCGGGGGCGCCCAAAGGAACGAGCAGTACTTC
CAISEPGGAQRNEQYF
>TRBV7-3|TRBD1|.|TRBJ1-5
TGTGCCAGCAGCTTGCCTCCGGACAGGTATAGCAATCAGCCCCAGCATTTT
CASSLPPDRYSNQPQHF
>TRBV18|TRBD1|.|TRBJ2-7
TGTGCCAGCTCACCGGGCGGCGGGACAGGGAGCTTTTACTTC
CASSPGGGTGSFYF
>TRBV7-2|TRBD1|.|TRBJ2-7
TGTGCCAGCAGCTCCCTACAGGGGGGCTCCTACGAGCAGTACTTC
CASSSLQGGSYEQYF
>TRBV27|TRBD2|.|TRBJ2-7
TGTGCCAGCAGTTTACGGGTGGGAGCGGGGACCTACGAGCAGTACTTC
CASSLRVGAGTYEQYF
>TRBV5-4|TRBD1|.|TRBJ1-2
TGTGCCAGCAGTGTCAGGGGGACCATTGAGGGTGGCTACACCTTC
CASSVRGTIEGGYTF
>TRBV7-3|TRBD2|.|TRBJ2-7
TGTGCCAGCAGCCGGTCGACTAGCGGGCTTCCCTACGAGCAGTACTTC
CASSRSTSGLPYEQYF
>TRBV7-9|TRBD2|.|TRBJ2-2
TGTGCCAGCCTGACTAGCGGAGGTCGAACCGGGGAGCTGTTTTTT
CASLTSGGRTGELFF
>TRBV4-2|.|.|TRBJ2-1
TGTGCCAGCAGCCAAGGACTCAGGACCGAGCAGTTCTTC
CASSQGLRTEQFF
>TRBV10-3|TRBD1|few|TRBJ1-5
TGTGCCATCAGTGAGGGGGGGACAGGCAGGCAGCCCCAGCATTTT
CAISEGGTGRQPQHF
>TRBV2|.|.|TRBJ2-7
TGTGCCAGCAGGGGGGACGGGCTGAGGGAGCAGTACTTC
CASRGDGLREQYF
>TRBV7-3|TRBD2|.|TRBJ2-1
TGTGCCAGCAGCTTAGGGGCCGGGACTAGCGGGATAAATGAGCAGTTCTTC
CASSLGAGTSGINEQFF
>TRBV5-1|.|.|TRBJ2-2
TGCGCCAGCAGCGGAACTAGTCAGAACACCGGGGAGCTGTTTTTT
CASSGTSQNTGELFF
>TRBV29-1|.|.|TRBJ1-1
TGCAGCGTTGGGGACGGGGTTAGGGATGCAGGGACTGAAGCTTTCTTT
CSVGDGVRDAGTEAFF
>TRBV2|.|many|TRBJ1-2
TGTGCCAGCAGAACGAACCCCTATGGCTACACCTTC
CASRTNPYGYTF
>TRBV5-4|.|.|TRBJ2-5
TGTGCCAGCAGCTCCCGTGGCCAAGAGACCCAGTACTTC
CASSSRGQETQYF
>TRBV21-1|.|.|TRBJ2-1
TGTGCCAGCAGCAAAGCGCTTTCGGGGACTCTAGGTGAGCAGTTCTTC
CASSKALSGTLGEQFF